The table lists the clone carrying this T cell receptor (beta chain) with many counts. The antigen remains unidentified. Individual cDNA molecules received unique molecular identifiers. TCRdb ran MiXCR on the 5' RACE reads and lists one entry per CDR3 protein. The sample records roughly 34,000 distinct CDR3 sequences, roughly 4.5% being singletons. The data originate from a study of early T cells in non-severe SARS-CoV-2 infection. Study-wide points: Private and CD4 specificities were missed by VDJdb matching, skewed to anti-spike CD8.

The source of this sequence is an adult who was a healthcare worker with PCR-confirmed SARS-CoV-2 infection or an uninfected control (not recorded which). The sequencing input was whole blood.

DNA of the CDR3: TGTGCCAGCAGTGAACGAACCATCGGGGAGCTGTTTTTT. Protein product: CASSERTIGELFF. The V and J genes are TRBV28 and TRBJ2-2; D gene ambiguous. Trimming cost V 5 bases and J 7 bases, with 11 bases left between them. Germline V gene lookup returns CDR1 MDHEN and CDR2 SYDVKM. This CDR3 is 13 amino acids long.